This T cell receptor (beta chain) was found in a study of blood T cell repertoires in COVID-19. Participants' reported clinical history set cohort assignment. Recovery meant two consecutive negative NP/OP PCR tests, professional clearance, or resolved symptoms. Original handling: Amplification of reference gene primers was used by the study to estimate nucleated cell counts. TCRdb keeps only in-frame clones here, not all; method: immunoSEQ multiplex PCR. Clone size and the V and J calls come from that table; the DNA yielded D and trimming. The sample carries over 200,000 clones, more than 80% recorded once. This TCR came from a man aged 25-45 years who had recovered from COVID-19. Material: PBMCs or T cells enriched from blood (not recorded which).

This CDR3 is CASSPPLGNTIYF. CDR3 sequence (DNA): TGCGCCAGCAGCCCCCCCCTTGGAAACACCATATATTTT. This chain connects TRBV4-3 to TRBJ1-3; no clear D gene. The CDR3 spans 13 residues. Germline V lookup: CDR1 LGHNA, CDR2 YSLEER. V gave up 4 bases and J gave up 3 bases, with 7 bases separating them.